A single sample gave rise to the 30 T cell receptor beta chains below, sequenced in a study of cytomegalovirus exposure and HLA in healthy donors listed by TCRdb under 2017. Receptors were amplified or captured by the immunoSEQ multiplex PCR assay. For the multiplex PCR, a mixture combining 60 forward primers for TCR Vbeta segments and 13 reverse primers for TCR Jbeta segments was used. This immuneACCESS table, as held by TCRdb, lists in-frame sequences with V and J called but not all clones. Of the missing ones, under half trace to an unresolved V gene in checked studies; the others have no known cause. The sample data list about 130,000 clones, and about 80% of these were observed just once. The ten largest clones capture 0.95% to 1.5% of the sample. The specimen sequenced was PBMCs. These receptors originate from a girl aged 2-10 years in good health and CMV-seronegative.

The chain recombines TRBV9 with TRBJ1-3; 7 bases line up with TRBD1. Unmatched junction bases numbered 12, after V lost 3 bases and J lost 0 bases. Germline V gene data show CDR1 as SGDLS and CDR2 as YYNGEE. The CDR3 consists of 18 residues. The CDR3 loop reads CASSAPPGTANSGNTIYF. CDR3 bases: TGTGCCAGCAGCGCTCCCCCCGGGACAGCGAACTCTGGAAACACCATATATTTT.

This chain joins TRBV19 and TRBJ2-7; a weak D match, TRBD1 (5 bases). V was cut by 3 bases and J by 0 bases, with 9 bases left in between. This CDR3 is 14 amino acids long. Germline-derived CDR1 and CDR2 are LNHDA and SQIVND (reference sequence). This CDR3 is CASSIQGSSYEQYF. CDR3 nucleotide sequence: TGTGCCAGTAGTATTCAGGGATCCTCCTACGAGCAGTACTTC.

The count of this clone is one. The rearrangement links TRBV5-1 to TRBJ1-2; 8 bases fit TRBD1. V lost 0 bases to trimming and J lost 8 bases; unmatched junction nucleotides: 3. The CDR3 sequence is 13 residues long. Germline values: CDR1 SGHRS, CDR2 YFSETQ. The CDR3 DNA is TGCGCCAGCAGCTTGGGACAGGGGCAGGGCTACACCTTC. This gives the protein CASSLGQGQGYTF.

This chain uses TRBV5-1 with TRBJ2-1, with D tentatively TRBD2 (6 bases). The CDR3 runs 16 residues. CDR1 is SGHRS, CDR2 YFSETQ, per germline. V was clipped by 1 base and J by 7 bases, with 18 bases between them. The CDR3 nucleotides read TGCGCCAGCAGCTTGACACGGGGGTGGAATGCTAATGAGCAGTTCTTC. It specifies CASSLTRGWNANEQFF. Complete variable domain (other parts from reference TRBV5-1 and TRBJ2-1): KAGVTQTPRYLIKTRGQQVTLSCSPISGHRSVSWYQQTPGQGLQFLFEYFSETQRNKGNFPGRFSGRQFSNSRSEMNVSTLELGDSALYLCASSLTRGWNANEQFFGPGTRLTVL.

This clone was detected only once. The CDR3 DNA reads TGTGCCAGCAGTCCGGACATTCTTACCCATGGCTACACCTTC. Translation: CASSPDILTHGYTF. The gene calls are TRBV6-4 and TRBJ1-2; possible D gene TRBD1, 5 bases. Germline V lookup: CDR1 MRHNA, CDR2 SNTAGT. V was trimmed by 5 bases and J by 6 bases, leaving 16 bases between them. This CDR3 comprises 14 residues.

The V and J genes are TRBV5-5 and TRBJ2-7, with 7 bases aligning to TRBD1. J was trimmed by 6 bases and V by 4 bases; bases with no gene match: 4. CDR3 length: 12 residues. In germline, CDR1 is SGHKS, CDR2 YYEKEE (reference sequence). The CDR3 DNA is TGTGCCAGCAGCCTCACAGGGGTCGAGCAGTACTTC. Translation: CASSLTGVEQYF.

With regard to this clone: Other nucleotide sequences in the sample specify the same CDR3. The CDR3 here is CASSPGQDNEKLFF. As DNA, the CDR3 is TGTGCCAGCAGCCCGGGACAGGATAATGAAAAACTGTTTTTT. This chain uses TRBV7-9 with TRBJ1-4, with 8 bases matching TRBD1. Germline values: CDR1 SEHNR, CDR2 FQNEAQ (reference sequence). Trimming removed 5 bases from V and 4 bases from J; junction bases left unmatched: 3. The CDR3 has 14 residues.

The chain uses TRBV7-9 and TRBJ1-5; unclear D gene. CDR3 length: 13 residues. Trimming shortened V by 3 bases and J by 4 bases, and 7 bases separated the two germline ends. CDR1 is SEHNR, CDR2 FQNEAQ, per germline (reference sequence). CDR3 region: CASSLGANQPQHF. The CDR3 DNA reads TGTGCCAGCAGCTTGGGAGCAAATCAGCCCCAGCATTTT.

CDR3 residues: CASNRDRDPYNEQFF. CDR3 nucleotides: TGTGCCAGCAACAGAGACAGGGACCCCTACAATGAGCAGTTCTTC. The rearrangement uses TRBV27 and TRBJ2-1; TRBD1 matches at 7 bases. The V gene end was trimmed by 7 bases and the J gene end by 2 bases; junction bases not matched to a gene: 8. The CDR3 runs 15 residues. The germline V gene encodes CDR1 MNHEY and CDR2 SMNVEV (reference sequence).

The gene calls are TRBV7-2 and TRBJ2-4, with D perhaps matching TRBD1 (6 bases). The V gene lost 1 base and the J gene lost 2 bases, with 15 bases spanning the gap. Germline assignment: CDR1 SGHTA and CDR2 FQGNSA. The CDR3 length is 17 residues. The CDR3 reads CASSLEPQGWSKNIQYF. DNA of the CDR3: TGTGCCAGCAGCTTAGAACCACAGGGCTGGTCCAAAAACATTCAGTACTTC.

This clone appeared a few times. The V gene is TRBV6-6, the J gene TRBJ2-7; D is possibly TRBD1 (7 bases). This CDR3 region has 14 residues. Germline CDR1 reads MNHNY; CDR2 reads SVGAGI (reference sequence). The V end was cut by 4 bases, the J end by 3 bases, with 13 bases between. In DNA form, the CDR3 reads TGTGCCAGCAGTTTAGACAGGGAGGTCTACGAGCAGTACTTC. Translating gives CASSLDREVYEQYF.

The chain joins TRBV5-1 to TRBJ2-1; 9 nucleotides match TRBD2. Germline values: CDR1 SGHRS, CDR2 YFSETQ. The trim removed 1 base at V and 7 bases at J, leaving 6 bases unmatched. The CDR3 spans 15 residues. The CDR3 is CASSLSNSGRNEQFF. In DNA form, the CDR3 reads TGCGCCAGCAGCTTGTCCAATAGCGGGAGAAATGAGCAGTTCTTC.

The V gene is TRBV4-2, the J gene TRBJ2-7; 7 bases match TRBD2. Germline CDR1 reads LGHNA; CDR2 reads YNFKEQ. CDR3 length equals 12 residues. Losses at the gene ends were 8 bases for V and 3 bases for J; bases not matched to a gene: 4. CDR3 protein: CASSIAGYEQYF. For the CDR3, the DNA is TGTGCCAGCTCGATAGCGGGCTACGAGCAGTACTTC.

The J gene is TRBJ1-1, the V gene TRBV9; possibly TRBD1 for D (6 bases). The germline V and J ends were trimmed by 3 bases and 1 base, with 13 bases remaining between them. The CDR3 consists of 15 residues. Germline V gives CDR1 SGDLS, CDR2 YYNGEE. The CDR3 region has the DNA TGTGCCAGCAGCGAGCTGCAGGGGAAGAACACTGAAGCTTTCTTT. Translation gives CASSELQGKNTEAFF.

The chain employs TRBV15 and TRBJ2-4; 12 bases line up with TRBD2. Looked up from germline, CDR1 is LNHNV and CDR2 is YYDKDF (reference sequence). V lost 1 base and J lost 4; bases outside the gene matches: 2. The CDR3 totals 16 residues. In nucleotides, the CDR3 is TGTGCCACCAGCAGAGGGCTAGCGGGGGGGAAAAACATTCAGTACTTC. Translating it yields CATSRGLAGGKNIQYF. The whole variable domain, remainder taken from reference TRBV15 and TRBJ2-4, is DAMVIQNPRYQVTQFGKPVTLSCSQTLNHNVMYWYQQKSSQAPKLLFHYYDKDFNNEADTPDNFQSRRPNTSFCFLDIRSPGLGDTAMYLCATSRGLAGGKNIQYFGAGTRLSVL.

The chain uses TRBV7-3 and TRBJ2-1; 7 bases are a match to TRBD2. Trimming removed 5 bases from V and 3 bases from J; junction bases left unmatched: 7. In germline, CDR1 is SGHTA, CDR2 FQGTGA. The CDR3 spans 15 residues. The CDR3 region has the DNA TGTGCCAGCAGCCAGATAGGGACTAACTACAATGAGCAGTTCTTC. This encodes CASSQIGTNYNEQFF.

CDR3 bases: TGTGCCAGCTGGAGGACCGGGATGAACACTGAAGCTTTCTTT. Translation: CASWRTGMNTEAFF. The rearrangement joins TRBV18 to TRBJ1-1; D unclear. Trimming stripped 7 bases from V and 0 bases from J, with 12 bases between. Germline V gene sequence: CDR1 KGHSH, CDR2 LQKENI. The CDR3 extends over 14 amino acids.

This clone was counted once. The CDR3 here is CASSEGAENQPQHF. The CDR3 nucleotides read TGTGCCAGCAGTGAAGGGGCAGAGAATCAGCCCCAGCATTTT. The chain links TRBV6-1 to TRBJ1-5; D unclear. Trimming removed 1 base from V and 4 bases from J, with 8 bases in between. Germline lookup yields CDR1 MNHNS and CDR2 SASEGT. The CDR3 covers 14 residues.

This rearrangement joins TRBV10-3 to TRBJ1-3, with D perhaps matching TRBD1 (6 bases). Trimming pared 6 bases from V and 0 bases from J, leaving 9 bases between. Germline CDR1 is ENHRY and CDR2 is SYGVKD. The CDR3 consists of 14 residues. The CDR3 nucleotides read TGTGCCATCAGGGGACAACTCTCTGGAAACACCATATATTTT. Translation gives CAIRGQLSGNTIYF.

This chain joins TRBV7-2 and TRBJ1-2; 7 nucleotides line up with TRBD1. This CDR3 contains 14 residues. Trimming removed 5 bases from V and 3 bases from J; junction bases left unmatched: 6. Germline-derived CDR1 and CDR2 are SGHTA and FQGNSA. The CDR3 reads CASSPTRGDYGYTF. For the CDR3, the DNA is TGTGCCAGCAGCCCAACCAGGGGGGACTATGGCTACACCTTC.

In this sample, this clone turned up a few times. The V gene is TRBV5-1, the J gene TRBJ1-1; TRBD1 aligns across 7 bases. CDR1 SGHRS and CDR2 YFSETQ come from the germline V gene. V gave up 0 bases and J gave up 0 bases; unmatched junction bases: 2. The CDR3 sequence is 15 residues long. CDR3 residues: CASSLGTGLNTEAFF. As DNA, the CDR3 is TGCGCCAGCAGCTTGGGGACAGGCTTGAACACTGAAGCTTTCTTT.

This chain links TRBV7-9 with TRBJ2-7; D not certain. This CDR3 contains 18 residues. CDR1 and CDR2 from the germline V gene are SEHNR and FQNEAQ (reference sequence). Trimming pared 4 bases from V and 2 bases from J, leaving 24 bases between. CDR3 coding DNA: TGTGCCAGCAGCTACCAGACCGGCAGACAAGTTTATGCCTACGAGCAGTACTTC. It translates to CASSYQTGRQVYAYEQYF.

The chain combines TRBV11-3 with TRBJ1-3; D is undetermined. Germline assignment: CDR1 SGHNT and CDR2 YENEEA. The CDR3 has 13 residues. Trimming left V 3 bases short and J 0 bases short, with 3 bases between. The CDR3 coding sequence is TGTGCCAGCAGCTTGGCCTCTGGAAACACCATATATTTT. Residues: CASSLASGNTIYF.

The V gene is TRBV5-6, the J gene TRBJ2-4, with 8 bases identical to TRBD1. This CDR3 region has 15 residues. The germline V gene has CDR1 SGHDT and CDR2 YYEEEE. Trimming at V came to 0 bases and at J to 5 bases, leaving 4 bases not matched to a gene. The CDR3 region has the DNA TGTGCCAGCAGCTTGGTCGCGACAGGGGAAAACATTCAGTACTTC. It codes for CASSLVATGENIQYF.

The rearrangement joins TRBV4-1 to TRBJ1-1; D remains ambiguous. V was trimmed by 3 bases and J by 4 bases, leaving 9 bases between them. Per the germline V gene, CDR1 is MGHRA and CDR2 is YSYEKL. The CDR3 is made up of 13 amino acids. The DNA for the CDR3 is TGCGCCAGCAGCCAGCCCCAGGTCACTGAAGCTTTCTTT. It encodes CASSQPQVTEAFF.

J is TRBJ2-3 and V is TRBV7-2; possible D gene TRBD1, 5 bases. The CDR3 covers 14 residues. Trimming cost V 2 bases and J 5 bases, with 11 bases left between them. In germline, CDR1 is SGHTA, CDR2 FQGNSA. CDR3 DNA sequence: TGTGCCAGCAGCTTAAGCAGGGCGAGAGATACGCAGTATTTT. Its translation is CASSLSRARDTQYF.

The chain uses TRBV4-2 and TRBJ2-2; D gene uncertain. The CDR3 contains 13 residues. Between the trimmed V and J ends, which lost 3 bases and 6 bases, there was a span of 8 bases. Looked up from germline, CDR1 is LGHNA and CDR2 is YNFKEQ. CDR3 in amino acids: CASSQAFAGELFF. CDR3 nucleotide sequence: TGTGCCAGCAGCCAGGCCTTTGCCGGGGAGCTGTTTTTT.

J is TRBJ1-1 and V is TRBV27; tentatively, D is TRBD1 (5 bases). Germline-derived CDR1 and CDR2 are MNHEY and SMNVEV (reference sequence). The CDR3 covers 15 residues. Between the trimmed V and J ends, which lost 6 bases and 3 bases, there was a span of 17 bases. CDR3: CASSTGAGGDTEAFF. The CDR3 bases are TGTGCCAGCAGCACTGGGGCGGGGGGGGACACTGAAGCTTTCTTT.

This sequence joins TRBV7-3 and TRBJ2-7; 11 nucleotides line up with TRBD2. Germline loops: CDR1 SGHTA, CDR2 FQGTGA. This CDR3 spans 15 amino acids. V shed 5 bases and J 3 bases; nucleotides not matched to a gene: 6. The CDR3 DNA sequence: TGTGCCAGCAGCCCCGGGACTAGCGGACGCTACGAGCAGTACTTC. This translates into CASSPGTSGRYEQYF.

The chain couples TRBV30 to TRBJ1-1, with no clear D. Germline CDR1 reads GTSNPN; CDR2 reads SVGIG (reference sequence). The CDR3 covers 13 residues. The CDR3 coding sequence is TGTGCATTCCAACCGCAGTTGAACACTGAAGCTTTCTTT. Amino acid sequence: CAFQPQLNTEAFF.